These 10 T cell receptor beta chains were sequenced from one sample in a study of post-analysis software for immune sequencing data. cDNA libraries of TCR beta carried unique molecular identifiers. In TCRdb, the PCR reads were re-called with MiXCR into one record per CDR3 protein. The sample carries approximately 460,000 distinct CDR3 sequences, approximately 45% recorded once. Their target antigens are unknown. Study conclusions and caveats: Several TRBV segments were more frequent in patients than controls; TRBV5-6, TRBV5-1 and TRBV20-1 belonged to this group.

The sequencing sample was made of blood. These receptors were obtained from a girl under 18 with multiple sclerosis.

Here the CDR3 DNA reads TGCAGTGCTATAGCGGTCCACGAGCAGTACTTC. It is translated as CSAIAVHEQYF. V is TRBV20-1 and J is TRBJ2-7; D perhaps matches TRBD2 (6 bases). The CDR3 covers 11 residues. The germline gives CDR1 DFQATT, CDR2 SNEGSKA (reference sequence). Trimming removed 4 bases from V and 5 bases from J, with 9 bases in between.

The chain combines TRBV18 with TRBJ1-3; D is undetermined. The CDR3 is 14 residues long. Germline loops: CDR1 KGHSH, CDR2 LQKENI. V was pared by 3 bases and J by 4 bases, with 10 bases between. CDR3 sequence reads: CASSPFSEGNTIYF. As DNA, the CDR3 is TGTGCCAGCTCACCCTTCTCGGAAGGAAACACCATATATTTT.

The sample holds a few counts of this clonotype. The gene calls are TRBV29-1 and TRBJ1-1; the D is unclear. Trimming cost V 5 bases and J 0 bases, with 13 bases left between them. The germline V gene has CDR1 SQVTM and CDR2 ANQGSEA. The CDR3 sequence is 14 residues long. CDR3 DNA: TGCAGCGTTCATCTCCTCCGGGTGAACACTGAAGCTTTCTTT. It specifies CSVHLLRVNTEAFF.

This clonotype was counted only a few times. The CDR3 nucleotides are TGCAGCGTTGAATTTGTGACCGATGGCTACACCTTC. Residues: CSVEFVTDGYTF. The V call is TRBV29-1, the J call TRBJ1-2, with no clear D. The CDR3 is made up of 12 amino acids. Germline CDR1 and CDR2: SQVTM and ANQGSEA. Trimming cost V 2 bases and J 6 bases, with 10 bases left between them.

This clonotype was seen a handful of times. The chain has TRBV20-1 and TRBJ2-7, with 13 bases aligning to TRBD2. Germline lookup yields CDR1 DFQATT and CDR2 SNEGSKA (reference sequence). J lost 3 bases, V lost 5 bases, and 4 bases had no gene match. The CDR3 runs to 14 residues. The DNA for the CDR3 is TGCAGTGCTTTACGGACTAGCGGGAGCTACGAGCAGTACTTC. This encodes CSALRTSGSYEQYF.

In the case of this clonotype: Its ends do not fully match the called genes, so a read error is possible. The chain employs TRBV6-2 or TRBV6-3 and TRBJ2-1; a possible D gene is TRBD2 (5 bases). The CDR3 runs 17 residues. From germline, CDR1 is MNHEY and CDR2 SVGEGT. CDR3 sequence reads: CASSYPRDYSSYNGQFF. In nucleotides, the CDR3 is TGTGCCAGCAGTTACCCAAGAGACTACAGCTCCTACAATGGGCAGTTCTTC.

The CDR3, as DNA: TGCGCCAGCAGCCTCGAGAGGTCCGCGAACACCGGGGAGCTGTTTTTT. Protein sequence: CASSLERSANTGELFF. J is TRBJ2-2 and V is TRBV5-1; D ambiguous. Trimming stripped 4 bases from V and 0 bases from J, with 13 bases between. Germline CDR1 reads SGHRS; CDR2 reads YFSETQ. This CDR3 spans 16 amino acids.

The rearrangement uses TRBV20-1 and TRBJ2-5; D gene uncertain. The DNA matches TRBJ2-7 better at its end, which makes the J call doubtful. Germline CDR1 and CDR2: DFQATT and SNEGSKA (reference sequence). The CDR3 loop spans 12 amino acids. CDR3 amino acids: CSARFQLDEQYF. The CDR3 region has the DNA TGCAGTGCTAGATTCCAGTTGGACGAGCAGTACTTC.

This chain links TRBV7-8 with TRBJ1-1; 8 positions match TRBD1. This CDR3 comprises 14 residues. Germline values: CDR1 SGHVS, CDR2 FQNEAQ. Trimming removed 5 bases from V and 6 bases from J; junction bases left unmatched: 8. The CDR3 protein is CASSEQGGVSEAFF. The CDR3 DNA reads as TGTGCCAGCAGCGAACAGGGGGGGGTGTCTGAAGCTTTCTTT.

This clonotype has more than one count but fewer than ten. The genes are TRBV6-1 and TRBJ1-6; 8 bases agree with TRBD1. Germline-derived CDR1 and CDR2 are MNHNS and SASEGT. With 7 bases clipped from V and 7 bases from J, the junction kept 6 bases outside the gene matches. The CDR3 is 14 amino acids. CDR3 bases: TGTGCCAGCAAGGACAGGGCTGGCAATTCACCCCTCCACTTT. It translates to CASKDRAGNSPLHF.